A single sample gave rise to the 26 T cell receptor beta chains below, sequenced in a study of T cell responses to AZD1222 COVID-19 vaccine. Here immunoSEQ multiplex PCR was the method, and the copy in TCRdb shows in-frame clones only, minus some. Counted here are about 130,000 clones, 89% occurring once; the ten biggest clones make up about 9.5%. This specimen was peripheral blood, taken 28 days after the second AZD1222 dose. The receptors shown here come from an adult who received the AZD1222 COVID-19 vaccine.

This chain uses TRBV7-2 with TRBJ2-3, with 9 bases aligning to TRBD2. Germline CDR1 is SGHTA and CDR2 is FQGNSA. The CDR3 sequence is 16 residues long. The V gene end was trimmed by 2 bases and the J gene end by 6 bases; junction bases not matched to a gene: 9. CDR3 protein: CASSLWGSSGADTQYF. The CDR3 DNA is TGTGCCAGCAGCTTATGGGGGTCTAGCGGGGCGGATACGCAGTATTTT.

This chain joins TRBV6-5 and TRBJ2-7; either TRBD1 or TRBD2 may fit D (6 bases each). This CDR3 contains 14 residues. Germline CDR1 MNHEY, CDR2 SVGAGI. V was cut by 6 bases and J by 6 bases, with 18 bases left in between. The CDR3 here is CASSRQEGRGEQYF. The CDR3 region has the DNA TGTGCCAGCAGCCGACAGGAGGGGCGGGGCGAGCAGTACTTC.

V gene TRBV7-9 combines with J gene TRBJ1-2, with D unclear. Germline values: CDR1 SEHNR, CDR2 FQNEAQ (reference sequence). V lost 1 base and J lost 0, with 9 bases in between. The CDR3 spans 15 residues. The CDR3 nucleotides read TGTGCCAGCAGCTTAGGGGCAGGATCTAACTATGGCTACACCTTC. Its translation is CASSLGAGSNYGYTF.

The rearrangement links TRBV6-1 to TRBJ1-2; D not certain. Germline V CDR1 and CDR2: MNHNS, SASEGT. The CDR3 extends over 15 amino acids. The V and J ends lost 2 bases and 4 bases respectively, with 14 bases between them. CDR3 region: CASSEMVQLPYGYTF. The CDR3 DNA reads TGTGCCAGCAGTGAAATGGTACAGCTTCCCTATGGCTACACCTTC.

The CDR3 loop reads CASSPEPMTWKSVSIYGYTF. DNA of the CDR3: TGTGCCAGCAGTCCGGAACCTATGACTTGGAAGTCGGTTTCAATCTATGGCTACACCTTC. This chain joins TRBV27 and TRBJ1-2; D is unresolved. This CDR3 is built from 20 residues. The germline gives CDR1 MNHEY, CDR2 SMNVEV (reference sequence). V was clipped by 5 bases and J by 4 bases, with 32 bases between them.

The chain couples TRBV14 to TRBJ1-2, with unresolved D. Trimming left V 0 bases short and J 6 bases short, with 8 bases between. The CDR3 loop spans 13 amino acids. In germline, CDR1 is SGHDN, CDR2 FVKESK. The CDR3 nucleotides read TGTGCCAGCAGCCAAGACAAGAGAAATGGCTACACCTTC. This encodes CASSQDKRNGYTF. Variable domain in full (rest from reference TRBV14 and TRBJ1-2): EAGVTQFPSHSVIEKGQTVTLRCDPISGHDNLYWYRRVMGKEIKFLLHFVKESKQDESGMPNNRFLAERTGGTYSTLKVQPAELEDSGVYFCASSQDKRNGYTFGSGTRLTVV.

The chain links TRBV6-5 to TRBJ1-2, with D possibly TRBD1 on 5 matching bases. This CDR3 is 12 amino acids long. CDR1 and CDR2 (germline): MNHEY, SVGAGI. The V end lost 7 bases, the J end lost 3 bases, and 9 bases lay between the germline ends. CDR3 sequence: CASKVGDYGYTF. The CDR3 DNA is TGTGCCAGCAAAGTGGGGGACTATGGCTACACCTTC.

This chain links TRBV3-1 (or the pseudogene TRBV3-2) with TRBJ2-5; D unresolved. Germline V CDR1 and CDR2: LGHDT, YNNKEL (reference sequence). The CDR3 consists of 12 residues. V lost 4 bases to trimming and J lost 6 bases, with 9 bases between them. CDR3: CASSPAAQTQYF. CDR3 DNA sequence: TGTGCCAGCAGCCCCGCGGCTCAGACCCAGTACTTC.

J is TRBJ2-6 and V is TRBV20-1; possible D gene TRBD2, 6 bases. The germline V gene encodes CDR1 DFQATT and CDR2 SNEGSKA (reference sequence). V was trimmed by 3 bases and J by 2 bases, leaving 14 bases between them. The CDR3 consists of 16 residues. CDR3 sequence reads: CSASWQGGAGANVLTF. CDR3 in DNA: TGCAGTGCTAGTTGGCAGGGAGGAGCTGGGGCCAACGTCCTGACTTTC.

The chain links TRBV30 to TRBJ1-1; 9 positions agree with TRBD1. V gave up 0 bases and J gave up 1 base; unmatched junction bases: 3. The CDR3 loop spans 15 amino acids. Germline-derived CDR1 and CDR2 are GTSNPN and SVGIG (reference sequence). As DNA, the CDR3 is TGTGCCTGGAGTGTTTCGGGACAGGGGAACACTGAAGCTTTCTTT. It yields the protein CAWSVSGQGNTEAFF.

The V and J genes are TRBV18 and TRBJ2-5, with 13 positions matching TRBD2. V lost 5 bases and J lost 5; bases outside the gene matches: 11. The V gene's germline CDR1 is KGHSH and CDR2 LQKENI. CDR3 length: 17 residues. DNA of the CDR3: TGTGCCAGCTCAGACACCGGACTAGCGGGAGTCTCGGAGACCCAGTACTTC. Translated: CASSDTGLAGVSETQYF.

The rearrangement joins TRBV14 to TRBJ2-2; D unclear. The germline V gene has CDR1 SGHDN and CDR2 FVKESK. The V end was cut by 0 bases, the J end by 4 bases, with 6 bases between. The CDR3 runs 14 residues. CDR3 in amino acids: CASSQEWSTGELFF. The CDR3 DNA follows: TGTGCCAGCAGCCAAGAATGGAGCACCGGGGAGCTGTTTTTT.

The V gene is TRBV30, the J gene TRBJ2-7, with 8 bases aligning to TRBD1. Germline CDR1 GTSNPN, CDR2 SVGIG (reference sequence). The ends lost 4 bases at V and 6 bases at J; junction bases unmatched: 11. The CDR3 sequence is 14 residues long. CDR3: CAWNRQGLFGEQYF. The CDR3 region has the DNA TGTGCCTGGAACCGACAGGGGCTTTTTGGCGAGCAGTACTTC.

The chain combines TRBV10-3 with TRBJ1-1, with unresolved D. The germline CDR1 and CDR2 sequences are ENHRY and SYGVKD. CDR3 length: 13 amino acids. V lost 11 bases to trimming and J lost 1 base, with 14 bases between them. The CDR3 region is CAVRTEQNTEAFF. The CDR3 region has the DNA TGTGCCGTCCGGACCGAGCAGAACACTGAAGCTTTCTTT.

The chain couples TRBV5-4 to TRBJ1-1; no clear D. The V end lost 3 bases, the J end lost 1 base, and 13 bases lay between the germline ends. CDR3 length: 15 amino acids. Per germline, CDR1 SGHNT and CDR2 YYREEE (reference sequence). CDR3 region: CASSSAGSGNTEAFF. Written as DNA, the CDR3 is TGTGCCAGCAGCTCGGCCGGGTCAGGGAACACTGAAGCTTTCTTT.

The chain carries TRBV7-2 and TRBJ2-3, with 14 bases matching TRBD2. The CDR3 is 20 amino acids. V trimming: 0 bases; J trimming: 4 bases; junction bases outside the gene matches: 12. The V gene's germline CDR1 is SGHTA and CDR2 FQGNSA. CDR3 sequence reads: CASSLAYPTSGRAGADTQYF. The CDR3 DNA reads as TGTGCCAGCAGCTTAGCTTACCCGACTAGCGGGAGGGCCGGCGCAGATACGCAGTATTTT.

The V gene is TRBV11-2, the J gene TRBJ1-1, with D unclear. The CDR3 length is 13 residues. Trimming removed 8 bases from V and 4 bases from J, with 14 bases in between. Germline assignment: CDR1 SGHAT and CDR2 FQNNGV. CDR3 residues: CASRWASPTEAFF. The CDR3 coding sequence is TGTGCCAGCCGCTGGGCATCCCCCACTGAAGCTTTCTTT.

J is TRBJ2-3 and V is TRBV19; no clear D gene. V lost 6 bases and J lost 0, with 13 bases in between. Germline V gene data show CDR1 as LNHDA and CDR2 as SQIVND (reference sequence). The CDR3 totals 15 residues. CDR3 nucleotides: TGTGCCAGTAGGCCGCCCCAGACTAGCACAGATACGCAGTATTTT. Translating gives CASRPPQTSTDTQYF.

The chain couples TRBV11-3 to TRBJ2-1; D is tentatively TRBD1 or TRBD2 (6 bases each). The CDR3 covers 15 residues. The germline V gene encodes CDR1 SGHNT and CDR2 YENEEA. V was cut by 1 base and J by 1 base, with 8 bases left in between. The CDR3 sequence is CASSLGGGSYNEQFF. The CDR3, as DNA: TGTGCCAGCAGCTTAGGAGGGGGGTCCTACAATGAGCAGTTCTTC. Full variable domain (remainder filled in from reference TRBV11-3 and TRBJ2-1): EAGVVQSPRYKIIEKKQPVAFWCNPISGHNTLYWYLQNLGQGPELLIRYENEEAVDDSQLPKDRFSAERLKGVDSTLKIQPAELGDSAVYLCASSLGGGSYNEQFFGPGTRLTVL.

The CDR3 protein is CASRLGSGPHEQFF. The DNA of the CDR3 is TGTGCCAGTAGGCTAGGTTCCGGGCCCCATGAGCAGTTCTTC. V usage is TRBV19 and J usage is TRBJ2-1; no clear D gene. The V end lost 6 bases, the J end lost 8 bases, and 17 bases lay between the germline ends. The CDR3 has 14 amino acids. Germline V gene sequence: CDR1 LNHDA, CDR2 SQIVND (reference sequence).

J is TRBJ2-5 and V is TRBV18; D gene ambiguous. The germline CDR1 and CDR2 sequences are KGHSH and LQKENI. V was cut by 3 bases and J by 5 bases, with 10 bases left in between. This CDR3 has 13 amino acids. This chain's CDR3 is CASSPGVLETQYF. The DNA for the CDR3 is TGTGCCAGCTCACCTGGGGTTTTGGAGACCCAGTACTTC.

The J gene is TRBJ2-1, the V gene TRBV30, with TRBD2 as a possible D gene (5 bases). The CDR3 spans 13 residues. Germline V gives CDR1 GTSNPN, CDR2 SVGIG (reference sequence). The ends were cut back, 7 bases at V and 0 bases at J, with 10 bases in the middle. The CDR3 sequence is CASSGSSYNEQFF. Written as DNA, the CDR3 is TGTGCCTCGTCTGGGAGCTCCTACAATGAGCAGTTCTTC.

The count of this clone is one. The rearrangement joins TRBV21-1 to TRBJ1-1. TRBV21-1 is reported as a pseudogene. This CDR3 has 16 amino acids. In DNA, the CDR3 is TGTGCCAGCAGCTCTCGAGAAAGGGGAGAAAAGACTGAAGCTTTCTTT. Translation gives CASSSRERGEKTEAFF.

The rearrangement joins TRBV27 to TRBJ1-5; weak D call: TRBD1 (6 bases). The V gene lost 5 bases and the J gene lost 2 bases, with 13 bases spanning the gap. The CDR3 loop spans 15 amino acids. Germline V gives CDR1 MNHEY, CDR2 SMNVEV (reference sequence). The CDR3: CASSQQGSGNQPQHF. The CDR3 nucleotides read TGTGCCAGCAGTCAACAGGGCTCGGGCAATCAGCCCCAGCATTTT.

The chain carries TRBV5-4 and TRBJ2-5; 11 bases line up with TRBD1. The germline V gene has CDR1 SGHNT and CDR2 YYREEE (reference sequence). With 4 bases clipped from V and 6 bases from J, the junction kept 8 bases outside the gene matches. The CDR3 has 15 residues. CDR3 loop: CASSKTGTGGQTQYF. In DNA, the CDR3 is TGTGCCAGCAGCAAAACCGGGACAGGGGGGCAGACCCAGTACTTC.

CDR3 amino acids: CAWTWGNTIYF. DNA for the CDR3: TGTGCCTGGACATGGGGGAACACCATATATTTT. The rearrangement joins TRBV30 to TRBJ1-3; possible D gene TRBD1, 5 bases. CDR3 length: 11 residues. The germline V and J ends were trimmed by 4 bases and 7 bases, with 8 bases remaining between them. Germline CDR1 is GTSNPN and CDR2 is SVGIG (reference sequence).